Given below is one TCR beta chain in context. This specimen comes from a study of tumor-infiltrating lymphocytes in glioblastoma multiforme. TCRB libraries came from RNA via three nested multiplex PCR rounds. Input was 0.5 ug total RNA, reverse-transcribed with a C-beta primer. MiXCR, applied by TCRdb to the multiplex PCR reads, yields one record per CDR3 protein. The top ten clones hold about 76% of a sample with some 9,300 distinct CDR3 sequences, 74% of them seen once. This CDR3 region has 14 residues. The sequenced sample was brain tumor tissue. The chain carries TRBV21-1 and TRBJ1-5; the DNA was not compared with TRBD1, the D call given in the table. TRBV21-1 is given as a pseudogene. This clonotype was sampled from a male donor with glioblastoma. CDR3 in amino acids: CASTDRTGRQPQHF. Here the CDR3 DNA reads TGTGCCAGCACTGACAGGACAGGGCGTCAGCCCCAGCATTTT.